The 18 T cell receptor beta chains given below trace back to one sample, sequenced in a study of T cells after yellow fever vaccination. TCRdb redid the calling of the 5' RACE reads with MiXCR, one entry per CDR3 protein. The data show under 400,000 distinct CDR3 sequences, more than 9% seen once. The sequencing used PBMCs, collected on the day of the first yellow fever vaccination. Receptors were obtained from a man aged 18 to 35 who received the YFV17D yellow fever vaccine.

This clonotype was seen more than once but under ten times. This chain joins TRBV27 and TRBJ2-7, with TRBD1 matching over 11 bases. This CDR3 has 15 amino acids. Germline CDR1 reads MNHEY; CDR2 reads SMNVEV (reference sequence). With V trimmed by 1 base and J by 7 bases, 6 bases remained unmatched. In nucleotides, the CDR3 is TGTGCCAGCAGTTTATTAGGGACAGGGGGTCGGGAGCAGTACTTC. As protein: CASSLLGTGGREQYF.

This clonotype was recorded a few times. The chain couples TRBV7-8 to TRBJ2-2; unclear D gene. Germline CDR1 is SGHVS and CDR2 is FQNEAQ. The CDR3 totals 13 residues. V was pared by 6 bases and J by 0 bases, with 5 bases between. CDR3 DNA sequence: TGTGCCAGCAGGAACACGAACACCGGGGAGCTGTTTTTT. Protein: CASRNTNTGELFF.

The V call is TRBV30, the J call TRBJ1-5; a possible D gene is TRBD1 (6 bases). Germline V lookup: CDR1 GTSNPN, CDR2 SVGIG (reference sequence). The CDR3 sequence is 14 residues long. V was shortened by 0 bases and J by 5 bases, with 11 bases between the two germline ends. For the CDR3, the DNA is TGTGCCTGGAGTGTACACAGGGACGATCAGCCCCAGCATTTT. Its translation: CAWSVHRDDQPQHF.

V is TRBV6-1 and J is TRBJ1-5; no reliable D call. V lost 5 bases and J lost 0, with 8 bases in between. CDR1 MNHNS and CDR2 SASEGT come from the germline V gene. The length of the CDR3 is 14 residues. For the CDR3, the DNA is TGTGCCAGCAGTCCACTCTATAGCAATCAGCCCCAGCATTTT. As protein: CASSPLYSNQPQHF.

This clonotype has a handful of counts. The chain carries TRBV19 and TRBJ1-1; 9 bases agree with TRBD1. The CDR3 is 15 amino acids. Germline assignment: CDR1 LNHDA and CDR2 SQIVND (reference sequence). The junction had 10 bases not matched to a gene; V was cut back by 5 bases and J by 6 bases. In DNA, the CDR3 is TGTGCCAGTAGTGGGACAGGGTCTTTGAGGGCTGAAGCTTTCTTT. This encodes CASSGTGSLRAEAFF. The full variable domain, its missing parts supplied by reference TRBV19 and TRBJ1-1, is DGGITQSPKYLFRKEGQNVTLSCEQNLNHDAMYWYRQDPGQGLRLIYYSQIVNDFQKGDIAEGYSVSREKKESFPLTVTSAQKNPTAFYLCASSGTGSLRAEAFFGQGTRLTVV.

This sequence joins TRBV10-3 and TRBJ2-1; 12 bases line up with TRBD2. There are 17 residues in the CDR3. Trimming took 0 bases from V and 4 from J; bases not matched to a gene: 4. CDR1 ENHRY and CDR2 SYGVKD come from the germline V gene. The CDR3 sequence is CAISESRTSGVYNEQFF. CDR3 nucleotides: TGTGCCATCAGTGAGTCCCGGACTAGCGGGGTTTACAATGAGCAGTTCTTC.

This rearrangement joins TRBV27 to TRBJ2-3; D may be TRBD1 or TRBD2 (6 bases each). CDR3 size: 15 residues. Germline loops: CDR1 MNHEY, CDR2 SMNVEV (reference sequence). Deletions cut 5 bases from V and 3 bases from J, with 15 bases between. The CDR3 here is CASSPGGRGTDTQYF. The CDR3 region has the DNA TGTGCCAGCAGTCCCGGGGGCAGGGGAACAGATACGCAGTATTTT.

The chain links TRBV20-1 to TRBJ2-7, with a weak D call TRBD1 (5 bases). This CDR3 has 15 amino acids. Germline V gives CDR1 DFQATT, CDR2 SNEGSKA (reference sequence). The ends were cut back, 1 base at V and 3 bases at J, with 16 bases in the middle. The CDR3 region has the DNA TGCAGTGCTAGAGCCCAGGGAACCTACTACTACGAGCAGTACTTC. Translating gives CSARAQGTYYYEQYF.

This clonotype came up a few times. The chain links TRBV5-1 to TRBJ1-2; TRBD1 matches 7 bases. Germline assignment: CDR1 SGHRS and CDR2 YFSETQ. V lost 4 bases, J lost 4 bases, and 4 bases stayed unmatched. The CDR3 contains 13 residues. As DNA, the CDR3 is TGCGCCAGCAGCGCGGGACAGAGCTATGGCTACACCTTC. Protein sequence: CASSAGQSYGYTF.

About this clonotype: One base away lies a much larger clone, so this may be a sequencing read error. This rearrangement joins TRBV7-2 to TRBJ2-1; no definite D call. The V end lost 1 base, the J end lost 4 bases, and 5 bases lay between the germline ends. The CDR3 consists of 13 residues. The germline V gene encodes CDR1 SGHTA and CDR2 FQGNSA. CDR3 nucleotides: TGTGCCAGCAGCTTAGAACGGTACAATGAGCAGTTCTTC. Its protein is CASSLERYNEQFF.

This sequence joins TRBV18 and TRBJ2-1; perhaps TRBD2 as D (6 bases). This CDR3 is built from 14 residues. V gave up 3 bases and J gave up 6 bases, with 12 bases separating them. Germline lookup yields CDR1 KGHSH and CDR2 LQKENI. The CDR3 region has the DNA TGTGCCAGCTCACCGGTGCGGGGACTCAATGAGCAGTTCTTC. Protein product: CASSPVRGLNEQFF.

This clonotype has a count of ten or more. This chain uses TRBV20-1 with TRBJ2-3; D is undetermined. V was shortened by 1 base and J by 4 bases, with 9 bases between the two germline ends. CDR1 is DFQATT, CDR2 SNEGSKA, per germline (reference sequence). This CDR3 is built from 13 residues. The CDR3, as DNA: TGCAGTGCTAGAGCTACCCCTCCAGATACGCAGTATTTT. Translating it yields CSARATPPDTQYF.

The rearrangement links TRBV20-1 to TRBJ2-2; D uncertain. Trimming removed 0 bases from V and 0 bases from J, with 14 bases in between. Germline V gene lookup returns CDR1 DFQATT and CDR2 SNEGSKA (reference sequence). This CDR3 is built from 17 residues. DNA of the CDR3: TGCAGTGCTAGAGATCGAGAGAGACCGCCGAACACCGGGGAGCTGTTTTTT. It specifies CSARDRERPPNTGELFF.

The rearrangement uses TRBV6-1 and TRBJ1-4, with a tentative D call TRBD1 (5 bases). Germline-derived CDR1 and CDR2 are MNHNS and SASEGT. V lost 6 bases to trimming and J lost 8 bases, with 16 bases between them. The CDR3 totals 14 residues. The CDR3 here is CASSPDWGREKLFF. The CDR3 coding sequence is TGTGCCAGCAGCCCAGACTGGGGCCGGGAAAAACTGTTTTTT.

This clonotype was detected a few times. The genes are TRBV5-1 and TRBJ1-4, with TRBD1 as a possible D gene (5 bases). Trimming stripped 0 bases from V and 3 bases from J, with 6 bases between. Germline lookup yields CDR1 SGHRS and CDR2 YFSETQ. This CDR3 is built from 14 residues. The CDR3, as DNA: TGCGCCAGCAGCTTGGGGGGACCTAATGAAAAACTGTTTTTT. It translates to CASSLGGPNEKLFF.

This chain's CDR3 is CASSLSGGATRSYGYTF. The CDR3 region has the DNA TGTGCCAGCAGCCTTAGTGGAGGGGCCACTCGGAGCTATGGCTACACCTTC. The chain employs TRBV7-2 and TRBJ1-2; possibly TRBD1 for D (5 bases). With 5 bases removed from V and 4 bases from J, the gap between germline ends came to 23 bases. CDR1 is SGHTA, CDR2 FQGNSA, per germline. The CDR3 loop spans 17 amino acids.

This sequence joins TRBV19 and TRBJ2-7; the D gene is possibly TRBD1 (6 bases). Trimming left V 5 bases short and J 7 bases short, with 15 bases between. Germline CDR1 LNHDA, CDR2 SQIVND (reference sequence). This CDR3 comprises 13 residues. CDR3 sequence reads: CASSQGPAGEQYV. In DNA, the CDR3 is TGTGCCAGTAGTCAGGGGCCCGCCGGGGAGCAGTACGTC.

This sequence joins TRBV7-9 and TRBJ2-7; tentatively, D is TRBD2 (6 bases). Deletions cut 1 base from V and 5 bases from J, with 21 bases between. The CDR3 is 17 amino acids. Germline CDR1 SEHNR, CDR2 FQNEAQ (reference sequence). CDR3: CASSLGAGRGIKDEQYF. CDR3 coding DNA: TGTGCCAGCAGCTTAGGGGCGGGACGGGGAATCAAGGACGAGCAGTACTTC.